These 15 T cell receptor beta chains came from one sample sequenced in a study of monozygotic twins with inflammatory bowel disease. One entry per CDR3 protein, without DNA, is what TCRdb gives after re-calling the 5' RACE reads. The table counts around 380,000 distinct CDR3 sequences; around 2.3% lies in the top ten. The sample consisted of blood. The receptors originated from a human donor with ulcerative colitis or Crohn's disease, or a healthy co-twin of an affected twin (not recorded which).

The CDR3 loop is CASSQEADRDNSPLHF. The rearrangement links TRBV3-1 to TRBJ1-6; TCRdb gives TRBD1 as the D gene, but with no DNA this cannot be confirmed. The CDR3 totals 16 residues. Germline values: CDR1 LGHDT, CDR2 YNNKEL (reference sequence).

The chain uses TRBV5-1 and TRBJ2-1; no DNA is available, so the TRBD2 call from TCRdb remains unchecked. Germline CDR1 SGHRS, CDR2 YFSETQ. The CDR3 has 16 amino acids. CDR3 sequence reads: CASTTLLAASGYEQFF.

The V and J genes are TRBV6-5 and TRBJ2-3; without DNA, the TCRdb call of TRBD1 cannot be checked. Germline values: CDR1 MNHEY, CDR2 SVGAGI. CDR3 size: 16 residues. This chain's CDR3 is CASSSLTGGFRDTQYF.

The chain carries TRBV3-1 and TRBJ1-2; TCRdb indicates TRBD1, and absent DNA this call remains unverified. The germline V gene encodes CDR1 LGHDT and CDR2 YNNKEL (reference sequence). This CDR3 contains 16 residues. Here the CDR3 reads CASSLLGQGDPYGYTF.

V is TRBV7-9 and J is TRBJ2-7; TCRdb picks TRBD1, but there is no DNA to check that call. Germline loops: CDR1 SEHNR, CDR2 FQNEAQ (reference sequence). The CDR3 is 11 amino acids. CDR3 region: CASSLPGEQYF.

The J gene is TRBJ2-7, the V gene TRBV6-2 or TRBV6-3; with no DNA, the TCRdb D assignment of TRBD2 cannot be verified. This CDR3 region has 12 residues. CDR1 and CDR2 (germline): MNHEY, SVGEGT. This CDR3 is CASSWEAYEQYF.

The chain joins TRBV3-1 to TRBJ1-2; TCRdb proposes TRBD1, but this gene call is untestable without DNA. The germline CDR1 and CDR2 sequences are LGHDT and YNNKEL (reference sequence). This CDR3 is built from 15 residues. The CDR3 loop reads CASSHRDRGYYGYTF.

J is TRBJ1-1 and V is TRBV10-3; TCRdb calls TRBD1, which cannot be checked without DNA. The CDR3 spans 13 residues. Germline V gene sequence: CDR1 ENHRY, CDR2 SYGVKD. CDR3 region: CATWGTGGTEAFF.

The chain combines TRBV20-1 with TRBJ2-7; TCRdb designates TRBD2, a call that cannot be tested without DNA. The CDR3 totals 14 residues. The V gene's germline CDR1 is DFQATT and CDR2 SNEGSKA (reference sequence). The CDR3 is CSARRAGGPDEQYF.

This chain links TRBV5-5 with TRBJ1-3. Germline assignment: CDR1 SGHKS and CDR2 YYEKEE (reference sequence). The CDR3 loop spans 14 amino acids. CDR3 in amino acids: CASSVGGSGNTIYF.

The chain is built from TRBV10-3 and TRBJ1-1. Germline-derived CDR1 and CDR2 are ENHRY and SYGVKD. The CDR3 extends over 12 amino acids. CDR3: CAISESAEDAFF.

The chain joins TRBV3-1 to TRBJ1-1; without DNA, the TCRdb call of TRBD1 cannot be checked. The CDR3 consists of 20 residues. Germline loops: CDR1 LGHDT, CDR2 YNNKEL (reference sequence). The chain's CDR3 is CASSQGLRGTSLGRNTEAFF.

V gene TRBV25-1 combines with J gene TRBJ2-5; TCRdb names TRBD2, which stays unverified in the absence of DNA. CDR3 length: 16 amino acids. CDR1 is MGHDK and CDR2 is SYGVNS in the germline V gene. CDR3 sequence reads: CASSRGAGVYQETQYF.

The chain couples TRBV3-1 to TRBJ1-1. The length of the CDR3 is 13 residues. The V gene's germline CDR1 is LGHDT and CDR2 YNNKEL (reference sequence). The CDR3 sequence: CASSQFSHTEAFF.

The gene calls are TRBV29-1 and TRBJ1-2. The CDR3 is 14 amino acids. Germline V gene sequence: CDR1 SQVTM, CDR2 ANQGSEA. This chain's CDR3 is CSVEGGRLVDGYTF.